A selection of T cell receptor beta chains follows, all from one sample in a study of T cell responses to AZD1222 COVID-19 vaccine. Only in-frame clones appear in the TCRdb table, and some are missing; sequencing was by immunoSEQ multiplex PCR. Of over 85,000 clones listed, around nine tenths were seen once; the top ten hold roughly 2.7%. The sample consisted of peripheral blood, taken 28 days after the second AZD1222 dose. Source of these receptors: an adult who received the AZD1222 COVID-19 vaccine. Each CDR3 is given with its conserved first and last residue. A D gene is named only where the DNA matches it firmly.

cdr3_nt cdr3_aa d_call j_call v_call
TGTGCCAGCAGCTTGGCCGTTGGGACAGGGGATGGCTACACCTTC CASSLAVGTGDGYTF TRBD1 TRBJ1-2 TRBV5-5
TGTGCCAGCTCACCACCAAGACAGGGAGAGAACACTGAAGCTTTCTTT CASSPPRQGENTEAFF TRBD1 TRBJ1-1 TRBV18
TGTGCCAGCAGCTCCGGGGCAGATACGCAGTATTTT CASSSGADTQYF NA TRBJ2-3 TRBV7-2
TGTGCCAGCAGCCAAGTTGTAGCGGTGGGGTATGCAGATACGCAGTATTTT CASSQVVAVGYADTQYF NA TRBJ2-3 TRBV3-1/TRBV3-2
TGTGCCAGCGCCGGGACAGGGGACGGGGAGCTGTTTTTT CASAGTGDGELFF TRBD1 TRBJ2-2 TRBV6-5
TGTGCCAGCAGCTCACAGGGTGTCAAATCGGAAAAACTGTTTTTT CASSSQGVKSEKLFF NA TRBJ1-4 TRBV11-2
TGTGCCAGCAGCCCTGCCGGGAGACAAGAGACCCAGTACTTC CASSPAGRQETQYF NA TRBJ2-5 TRBV3-1/TRBV3-2
TGCGCCAGCAGTCACTCAGACCGGGACAGGGTCGGCTACGAGCAGTACTTC CASSHSDRDRVGYEQYF TRBD1 TRBJ2-7 TRBV23-1
TGCGCCAGCAGCTTAAGGGGGTATAGCAATCAGCCCCAGCATTTT CASSLRGYSNQPQHF NA TRBJ1-5 TRBV5-1
TGTGCCAGCAGTGAATCCCAGGGGTTGAAAGAGTTCTTC CASSESQGLKEFF NA TRBJ2-1 TRBV6-1
TGTGCCAGCAGCGCCCCCGGGACAGGGATAGAGACCCAGTACTTC CASSAPGTGIETQYF TRBD1 TRBJ2-5 TRBV9
TGTGCCAGTATGGAAGGGACCGCACCGAATCAGCCCCAGCATTTT CASMEGTAPNQPQHF NA TRBJ1-5 TRBV19